This T cell receptor beta chain was found in a study of T-cell reconstitution after alpha-beta-depleted transplantation in children. V was shortened by 4 bases and J by 4 bases, with 15 bases between the two germline ends. CDR3 length equals 16 residues. Germline assignment: CDR1 SGHRS and CDR2 YFSETQ. Study-level results: Newly made T cells mostly supplied T-cell counts and diversity one year after transplant. At day 60, the high TCRbeta diversity found in some patients originated from recipient T cells and thymic progenitors that had survived. Approximately two months post-transplant, alpha-beta T cells reportedly originated from several hundred expanded graft clones.

Construction of the TCRbeta library involved unique molecular identifiers. Each CDR3 protein gets one entry after TCRdb re-called the PCR reads with MiXCR. The repertoire has 400,000 to 550,000 distinct CDR3 sequences, roughly a tenth of them found once; the top ten carry 2%. This clonotype was seen only a few times. Its target is unknown. The material was PBMCs, obtained before TCRalphabeta/CD19-depleted stem cell transplant. The sequence derives from a child aged 2 to 10 with inherited bone marrow failure, due to receive a stem cell transplant. This rearrangement joins TRBV5-1 to TRBJ2-6; D is possibly TRBD1 (5 bases). The CDR3 loop reads CASSPLGRDGANVLTF. DNA for the CDR3: TGCGCCAGCAGCCCGTTGGGGCGCGACGGGGCCAACGTCCTGACTTTC. The whole variable domain, remainder taken from reference TRBV5-1 and TRBJ2-6, is KAGVTQTPRYLIKTRGQQVTLSCSPISGHRSVSWYQQTPGQGLQFLFEYFSETQRNKGNFPGRFSGRQFSNSRSEMNVSTLELGDSALYLCASSPLGRDGANVLTFGAGSRLTVL.